Presented here are 12 T cell receptor beta chains from one specimen sequenced in a study of control samples from healthy donors and cancer patients (dated by TCRdb to the early 2020s). Libraries were constructed by the immunoSEQ multiplex PCR assay. The clones in this table, taken by TCRdb from immuneACCESS, are in-frame only. Not every clone is retained; where verified, under half of the shortfall comes from an unresolved V gene, and the cause of the rest is unknown. For this sample the table gives 60,000 to 70,000 clones, of which 75% to 85% were detected only once. The ten largest clonotypes hold roughly 5.1% of the sample. Sequenced: blood. These receptors were obtained from a man between 40 and 49 years old in good health.

This chain connects TRBV19 to TRBJ1-2, with D tentatively TRBD1 (5 bases). The CDR3 extends over 13 amino acids. From germline, CDR1 is LNHDA and CDR2 SQIVND (reference sequence). Deletions cut 5 bases from V and 6 bases from J, with 13 bases between. The CDR3 loop is CASSPDLGDGYTF. The CDR3 DNA reads as TGTGCCAGTAGTCCCGACTTGGGGGATGGCTACACCTTC.

The genes are TRBV18 and TRBJ1-4; 9 nucleotides match TRBD1. CDR3 length: 15 amino acids. Trimming took 0 bases from V and 8 from J; bases not matched to a gene: 4. Germline-derived CDR1 and CDR2 are KGHSH and LQKENI. As DNA, the CDR3 is TGTGCCAGCTCACCACCGAGGACAGGGGCCGAAAAACTGTTTTTT. Translating gives CASSPPRTGAEKLFF.

The V call is TRBV9, the J call TRBJ2-2, with 10 bases lining up with TRBD2. The CDR3 extends over 14 amino acids. V lost 5 bases and J lost 3; bases outside the gene matches: 1. Germline V gene lookup returns CDR1 SGDLS and CDR2 YYNGEE. CDR3 in amino acids: CASSGTSDTGELFF. The DNA of the CDR3 is TGTGCCAGCAGTGGGACTAGCGACACCGGGGAGCTGTTTTTT.

CDR3 nucleotide sequence: TGTGCCAGCAGTTATCGGGCAGGGTATGGCTACACCTTC. It codes for CASSYRAGYGYTF. V and J are TRBV6-5 and TRBJ1-2; maybe TRBD1 (5 bases). The V end was cut by 3 bases, the J end by 5 bases, with 10 bases between. The germline gives CDR1 MNHEY, CDR2 SVGAGI. This CDR3 spans 13 amino acids.

This clone was observed at least ten times. The rearrangement links TRBV6-2 or TRBV6-3 to TRBJ2-1, with 12 positions matching TRBD2. J gave up 5 bases and V 5 bases, and 13 bases lay outside the gene matches. Looked up from germline, CDR1 is MNHEY and CDR2 is SVGEGT. This CDR3 is 18 amino acids long. The DNA for the CDR3 is TGTGCCAGCAGTGACGGACTAGCGGGACAGTCTGGGCACAATGAGCAGTTCTTC. Translation: CASSDGLAGQSGHNEQFF.

The genes are TRBV9 and TRBJ1-2; the D gene is possibly TRBD1 (5 bases). CDR3 length equals 13 residues. Trimming removed 6 bases from V and 1 base from J, with 10 bases in between. Germline loops: CDR1 SGDLS, CDR2 YYNGEE. The CDR3 DNA reads TGTGCCAGCAACCCAGGGCATAACTATGGCTACACCTTC. Translating gives CASNPGHNYGYTF.

This sequence joins TRBV28 and TRBJ2-7; TRBD2 aligns across 9 bases. V lost 5 bases to trimming and J lost 2 bases; unmatched junction nucleotides: 7. Germline CDR1 is MDHEN and CDR2 is SYDVKM. The length of the CDR3 is 15 residues. CDR3 amino acids: CASSPGGGRAYEQYF. In nucleotides, the CDR3 is TGTGCCAGCAGTCCTGGTGGCGGGAGGGCCTACGAGCAGTACTTC. The variable domain in full, with the rest retrieved from reference TRBV28 and TRBJ2-7, is DVKVTQSSRYLVKRTGEKVFLECVQDMDHENMFWYRQDPGLGLRLIYFSYDVKMKEKGDIPEGYSVSREKKERFSLILESASTNQTSMYLCASSPGGGRAYEQYFGPGTRLTVT.

The V gene is TRBV5-4, the J gene TRBJ2-1; 8 bases map to TRBD2. The CDR3 covers 18 residues. J gave up 0 bases and V 0 bases, and 8 bases lay outside the gene matches. Germline loops: CDR1 SGHNT, CDR2 YYREEE (reference sequence). The CDR3 reads CASSLALAGMSSYNEQFF. For the CDR3, the DNA is TGTGCCAGCAGCTTGGCCTTAGCGGGGATGAGCTCCTACAATGAGCAGTTCTTC.

V is TRBV3-1 (or the pseudogene TRBV3-2) and J is TRBJ2-3; no definite D call. There are 15 residues in the CDR3. From germline, CDR1 is LGHDT and CDR2 YNNKEL (reference sequence). V shed 0 bases and J shed 5 bases, with 12 bases lying between them. CDR3 sequence reads: CASSQDRSPGDTQYF. In nucleotides, the CDR3 is TGTGCCAGCAGCCAAGATCGTTCACCGGGAGATACGCAGTATTTT.

This clone has ten or more counts. The chain employs TRBV28 and TRBJ1-2; D is possibly TRBD1 (5 bases). Trimming cost V 3 bases and J 6 bases, with 11 bases left between them. CDR3 size: 13 residues. In germline, CDR1 is MDHEN, CDR2 SYDVKM. CDR3 nucleotides: TGTGCCAGCAGTTTCTCCGCGGGACATGGCTACACCTTC. Translating it yields CASSFSAGHGYTF.

V is TRBV29-1 and J is TRBJ1-2; a possible D gene is TRBD1 (6 bases). The CDR3 length is 13 residues. Germline V lookup: CDR1 SQVTM, CDR2 ANQGSEA. The germline V and J ends were trimmed by 5 bases and 0 bases, with 10 bases remaining between them. The CDR3 loop reads CSVRDRSNYGYTF. The DNA of the CDR3 is TGCAGCGTTAGAGACAGGTCTAACTATGGCTACACCTTC. Based on the CDR3 plus reference TRBV29-1 and TRBJ1-2, the full variable domain is SAVISQKPSRDICQRGTSLTIQCQVDSQVTMMFWYRQQPGQSLTLIATANQGSEATYESGFVIDKFPISRPNLTFSTLTVSNMSPEDSSIYLCSVRDRSNYGYTFGSGTRLTVV.

This clone was observed a single time. The V gene is TRBV30, the J gene TRBJ2-5, with TRBD1 identical over 9 bases. The CDR3 sequence is 13 residues long. The V gene's germline CDR1 is GTSNPN and CDR2 SVGIG (reference sequence). The V gene end was trimmed by 5 bases and the J gene end by 4 bases; junction bases not matched to a gene: 5. DNA for the CDR3: TGTGCCTGGCGTAACAGGGGGCGAGAGACCCAGTACTTC. Translated, it gives CAWRNRGRETQYF.